A selection of T cell receptor beta chains follows, all from one sample in a study of radiation and T cells in renal cell carcinoma. Assay used: immunoSEQ multiplex PCR; TCRdb lists only in-frame clones, some missing. This table has some 120,000 clones, around 89% appearing once. The specimen was blood, collected from a patient whose treatment included radiotherapy and nephrectomy. Source of these receptors: a woman in her 70s with renal cell carcinoma. The CDR3 runs from the conserved cysteine through the conserved F or W. A D gene is named only where the DNA matches it firmly. A clone size is listed for some rows: how often the clone was seen (once, few, many), or a class if it is expanded.

abundance	d_gene	v_gene	len	j_gene	CDR3aa	CDR3nt
NA	TRBD2	TRBV30	18	TRBJ2-3	CAWRPGGSGGPGTDTQYF	TGTGCCTGGAGACCAGGGGGTAGCGGGGGCCCCGGGACAGATACGCAGTATTTT
NA	TRBD2	TRBV5-1	17	TRBJ2-1	CASSSQTSGLSYNEQFF	TGCGCCAGCAGCTCCCAGACTAGCGGGTTGTCCTACAATGAGCAGTTCTTC
NA	TRBD1	TRBV5-1	15	TRBJ2-5	CASSLATGGQETQYF	TGCGCCAGCAGCTTGGCCACAGGGGGCCAAGAGACCCAGTACTTC
NA	NA	TRBV27	16	TRBJ1-6	CASSFTQTHMNSPLHF	TGTGCCAGCAGTTTTACGCAAACCCATATGAATTCACCCCTCCACTTT
NA	TRBD2	TRBV5-4	13	TRBJ2-5	CASSRGLEETQYF	TGTGCCAGCAGCCGAGGACTAGAAGAGACCCAGTACTTC
NA	TRBD1	TRBV29-1	12	TRBJ1-2	CSSGTGGYGYTF	TGCAGCTCCGGGACAGGGGGGTATGGCTACACCTTC
NA	NA	TRBV15	15	TRBJ1-2	CATSSGGTSNYGYTF	TGTGCCACCAGCTCTGGGGGGACTTCTAACTATGGCTACACCTTC
NA	NA	TRBV30	13	TRBJ1-3	CAWSVRGGNTIYF	TGTGCCTGGAGTGTACGGGGGGGAAACACCATATATTTT
NA	NA	TRBV11-3	16	TRBJ2-3	CASSPTTRRGTDTQYF	TGTGCCAGCAGCCCAACTACCAGGCGGGGTACAGATACGCAGTATTTT
NA	TRBD1	TRBV7-2	17	TRBJ1-5	CASSTAGTGAIWEPQHF	TGTGCCAGCAGCACGGCCGGGACAGGGGCAATATGGGAGCCCCAGCATTTT
few	NA	TRBV5-1	14	TRBJ1-3	CASSAQGSGNTIYF	TGCGCCAGCAGCGCACAGGGTTCTGGAAACACCATATATTTT
NA	NA	TRBV7-9	13	TRBJ1-5	CASSLGREQPQHF	TGTGCCAGCAGCTTAGGGCGCGAACAGCCCCAGCATTTT
NA	NA	TRBV30	16	TRBJ2-5	CAWNRGKAVGQETQYF	TGTGCCTGGAACCGTGGGAAAGCGGTAGGCCAAGAGACCCAGTACTTC
NA	TRBD1	TRBV7-8	16	TRBJ1-1	CASSTMVSTGGTEAFF	TGTGCCAGCAGCACCATGGTGTCGACAGGGGGCACTGAAGCTTTCTTT
NA	NA	TRBV7-9	14	TRBJ2-7	CASSLDPAPYEQYF	TGTGCCAGCAGCTTAGACCCAGCCCCCTACGAGCAGTACTTC
NA	NA	TRBV28	15	TRBJ1-1	CASSAFRDMNTEAFF	TGTGCCAGCAGTGCGTTCAGGGACATGAACACTGAAGCTTTCTTT
NA	TRBD2	TRBV4-2	16	TRBJ2-7	CASVQNSGGSSYEQYF	TGTGCCAGCGTTCAAAATAGCGGGGGGAGCTCCTACGAGCAGTACTTC
NA	NA	TRBV7-2	12	TRBJ1-1	CASSNLGTEAFF	TGTGCCAGCTCCAATCTGGGGACTGAAGCTTTCTTT
NA	NA	TRBV29-1	13	TRBJ1-1	CSVEARAGTEAFF	TGCAGCGTTGAGGCCAGGGCGGGCACTGAAGCTTTCTTT
NA	NA	TRBV27	11	TRBJ2-1	CASSQGNEQFF	TGTGCCAGCAGTCAGGGGAATGAGCAGTTCTTC
NA	TRBD1	TRBV6-5	15	TRBJ2-2	CASSYRQGSTGELFF	TGTGCCAGCAGTTACCGACAGGGATCCACCGGGGAGCTGTTTTTT
NA	NA	TRBV2	12	TRBJ2-2	CASSEEAGELFF	TGTGCCAGCAGTGAAGAGGCCGGGGAGCTGTTTTTT
NA	NA	TRBV28	14	TRBJ1-5	CASSFGPTSQPQHF	TGTGCCAGCAGTTTCGGGCCGACAAGTCAGCCCCAGCATTTT
NA	NA	TRBV18	16	TRBJ2-5	CASSPSFRDSGETQYF	TGTGCCAGCTCACCATCGTTCCGGGACTCAGGGGAGACCCAGTACTTC
NA	NA	TRBV7-9	14	TRBJ1-5	CASSEGGGNQPQHF	TGTGCCAGCAGTGAGGGGGGTGGCAATCAGCCCCAGCATTTT
NA	NA	TRBV4-1	15	TRBJ1-6	CASSVGTFGGSPLHF	TGCGCCAGCAGCGTCGGGACTTTTGGGGGTTCACCCCTCCACTTT
NA	TRBD1	TRBV5-4	15	TRBJ2-7	CASSKTTGAGYEQYF	TGTGCCAGCAGCAAAACGACAGGGGCGGGTTACGAGCAGTACTTC
once	NA	TRBV4-1	15	TRBJ1-2	CASSQDLTAPYGYTF	TGCGCCAGCAGCCAAGATCTTACGGCCCCTTATGGCTACACCTTC
few	NA	TRBV4-3	14	TRBJ1-5	CASSQVAGRQPQHF	TGCGCCAGCAGCCAAGTGGCCGGTCGACAGCCCCAGCATTTT
few	TRBD1	TRBV9	15	TRBJ1-4	CASSRTGADNEKLFF	TGTGCCAGCAGCAGGACAGGTGCCGATAATGAAAAACTGTTTTTT
NA	NA	TRBV13	14	TRBJ2-7	CASSLGRATYEQYF	TGTGCCAGCAGCTTAGGGCGGGCAACCTACGAGCAGTACTTC
NA	TRBD1	TRBV6-4	13	TRBJ1-6	CASSTGVGSPLHF	TGTGCCAGCAGTACAGGGGTGGGTTCACCCCTCCACTTT
NA	NA	TRBV5-1	13	TRBJ2-7	CASSLGTANEQYF	TGCGCCAGCAGCTTGGGGACAGCCAACGAGCAGTACTTC
NA	TRBD1	TRBV27	14	TRBJ1-2	CASSPHQGGYGYTF	TGTGCCAGCAGTCCCCATCAGGGGGGGTATGGCTACACCTTC
few	TRBD1	TRBV28	15	TRBJ1-2	CASSLYRDRAYGYTF	TGTGCCAGCAGTCTATATCGGGACAGGGCATATGGCTACACCTTC
once	TRBD1	TRBV9	15	TRBJ2-2	CASSVTGGDTGELFF	TGTGCCAGCAGCGTGACAGGGGGGGACACCGGGGAGCTGTTTTTT
few	NA	TRBV18	15	TRBJ1-1	CASSPRDAGNTEAFF	TGTGCCAGCTCACCCCGGGACGCGGGTAACACTGAAGCTTTCTTT
NA	TRBD1	TRBV15	17	TRBJ1-3	CATSRTKGTGTGNTIYF	TGTGCCACCAGCAGGACAAAAGGGACAGGGACTGGAAACACCATATATTTT
NA	NA	TRBV7-9	13	TRBJ1-1	CASSFDMNTEAFF	TGTGCCAGCAGTTTCGATATGAACACTGAAGCTTTCTTT
NA	TRBD1	TRBV7-8	14	TRBJ2-1	CASSANRGPNEQFF	TGTGCCAGCAGCGCTAACAGGGGCCCCAATGAGCAGTTCTTC
NA	NA	TRBV11-1	16	TRBJ2-7	CASSPGVLWGTHEQYF	TGTGCCAGCAGCCCCGGGGTTTTATGGGGGACCCACGAGCAGTACTTC